This T cell receptor (beta chain) was documented in a study of CD8 T cells in Susac syndrome. Reverse transcription of about 0.5 to 1 ug RNA was carried out with random hexamers. MiXCR, applied by TCRdb to the immunoSEQ multiplex PCR reads, yields one record per CDR3 protein. The table has 140,000 to 150,000 distinct CDR3 sequences, about 95% seen once. Sequencing targeted TCR beta in blood CD8+ and CD4+ T cells. Germline assignment: CDR1 KGHSH and CDR2 LQKENI. The CDR3 sequence is 19 residues long. V lost 1 base and J lost 5; bases outside the gene matches: 12. V gene TRBV18 combines with J gene TRBJ2-5; 14 bases are a match to TRBD2. Sequencing input: CD4+ T cells from PBMCs. The source is a human donor with multiple sclerosis. CDR3 in amino acids: CASSPRFGLAGGSGETQYF. As DNA, the CDR3 is TGTGCCAGCTCACCACGTTTTGGACTAGCGGGAGGAAGCGGCGAGACCCAGTACTTC.